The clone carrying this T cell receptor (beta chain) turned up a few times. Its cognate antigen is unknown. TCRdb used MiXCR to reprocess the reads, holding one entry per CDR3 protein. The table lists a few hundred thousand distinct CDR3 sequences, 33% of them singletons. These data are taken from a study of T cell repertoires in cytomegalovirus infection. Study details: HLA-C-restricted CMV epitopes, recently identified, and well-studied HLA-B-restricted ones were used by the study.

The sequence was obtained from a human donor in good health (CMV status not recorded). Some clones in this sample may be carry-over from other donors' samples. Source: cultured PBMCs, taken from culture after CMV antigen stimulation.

The CDR3 region has the DNA TGTGCCAGCAGTTTCGAGGCAGATACGCAGTATTTT. Protein sequence: CASSFEADTQYF. This rearrangement joins TRBV27 to TRBJ2-3; D is unclear. The CDR3 is 12 residues long. Trimming removed 3 bases from V and 4 bases from J, with 5 bases in between. Looked up from germline, CDR1 is MNHEY and CDR2 is SMNVEV (reference sequence).